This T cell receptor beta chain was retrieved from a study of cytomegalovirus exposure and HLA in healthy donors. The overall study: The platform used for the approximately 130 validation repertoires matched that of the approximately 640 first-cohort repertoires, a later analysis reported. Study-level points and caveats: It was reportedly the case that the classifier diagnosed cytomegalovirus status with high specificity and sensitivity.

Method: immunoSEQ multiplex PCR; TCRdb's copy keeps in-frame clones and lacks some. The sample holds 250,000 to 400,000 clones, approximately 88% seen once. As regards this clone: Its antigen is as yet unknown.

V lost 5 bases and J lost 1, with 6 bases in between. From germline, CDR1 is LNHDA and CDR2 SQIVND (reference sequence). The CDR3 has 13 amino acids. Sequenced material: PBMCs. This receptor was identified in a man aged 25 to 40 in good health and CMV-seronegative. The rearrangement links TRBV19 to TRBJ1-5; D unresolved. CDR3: CASSLISNQPQHF. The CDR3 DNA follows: TGTGCCAGTAGTCTAATCAGCAATCAGCCCCAGCATTTT.